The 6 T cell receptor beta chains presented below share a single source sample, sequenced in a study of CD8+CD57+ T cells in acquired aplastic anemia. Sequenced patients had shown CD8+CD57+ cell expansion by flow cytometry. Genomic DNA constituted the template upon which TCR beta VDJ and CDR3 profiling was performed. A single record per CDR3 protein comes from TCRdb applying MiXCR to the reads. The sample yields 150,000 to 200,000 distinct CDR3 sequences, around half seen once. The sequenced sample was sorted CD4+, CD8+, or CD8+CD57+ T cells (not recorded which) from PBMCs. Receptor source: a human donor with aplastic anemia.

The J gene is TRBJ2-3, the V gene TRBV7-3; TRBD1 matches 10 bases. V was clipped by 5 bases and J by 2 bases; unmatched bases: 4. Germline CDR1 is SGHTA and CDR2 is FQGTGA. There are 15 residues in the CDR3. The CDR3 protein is CASSTRQGATDTQYF. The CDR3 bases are TGTGCCAGCAGCACCAGACAGGGGGCCACAGATACGCAGTATTTT. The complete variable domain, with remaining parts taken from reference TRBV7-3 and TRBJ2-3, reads GAGVSQTPSNKVTEKGKYVELRCDPISGHTALYWYRQSLGQGPEFLIYFQGTGAADDSGLPNDRFFAVRPEGSVSTLKIQRTERGDSAVYLCASSTRQGATDTQYFGPGTRLTVL.

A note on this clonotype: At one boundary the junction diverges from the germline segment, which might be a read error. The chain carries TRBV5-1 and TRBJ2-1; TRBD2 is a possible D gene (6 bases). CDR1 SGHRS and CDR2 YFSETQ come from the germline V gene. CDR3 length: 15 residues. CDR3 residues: CASSRDGSSYSEQFF. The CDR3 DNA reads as TGCGCCAGCAGCCGAGACGGGAGCTCCTACAGTGAGCAGTTCTTC.

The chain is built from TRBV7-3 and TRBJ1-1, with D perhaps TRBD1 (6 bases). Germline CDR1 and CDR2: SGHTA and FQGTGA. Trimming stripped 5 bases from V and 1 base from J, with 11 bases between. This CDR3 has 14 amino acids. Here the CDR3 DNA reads TGTGCCAGCAGCGCAGGGGTGTGGAACACTGAAGCTTTCTTT. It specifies CASSAGVWNTEAFF.

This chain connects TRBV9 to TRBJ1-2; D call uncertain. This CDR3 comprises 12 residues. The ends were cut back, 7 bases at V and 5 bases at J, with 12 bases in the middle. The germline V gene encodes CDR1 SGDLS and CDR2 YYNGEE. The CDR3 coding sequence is TGTGCCAGCGTGGGCAGACCGTATGGCTACACCTTC. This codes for CASVGRPYGYTF.

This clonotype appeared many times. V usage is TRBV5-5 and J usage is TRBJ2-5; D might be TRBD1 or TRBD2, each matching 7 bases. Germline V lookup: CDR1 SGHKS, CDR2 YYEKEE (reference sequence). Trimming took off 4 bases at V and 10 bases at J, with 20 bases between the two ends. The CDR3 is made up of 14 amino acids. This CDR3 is CASSPKAGGAVQYF. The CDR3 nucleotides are TGTGCCAGCAGCCCGAAGGCAGGGGGGGCGGTCCAGTACTTC. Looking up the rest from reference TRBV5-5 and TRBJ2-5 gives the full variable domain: DAGVTQSPTHLIKTRGQQVTLRCSPISGHKSVSWYQQVLGQGPQFIFQYYEKEERGRGNFPDRFSARQFPNYSSELNVNALLLGDSALYLCASSPKAGGAVQYFGPGTRLLVL.

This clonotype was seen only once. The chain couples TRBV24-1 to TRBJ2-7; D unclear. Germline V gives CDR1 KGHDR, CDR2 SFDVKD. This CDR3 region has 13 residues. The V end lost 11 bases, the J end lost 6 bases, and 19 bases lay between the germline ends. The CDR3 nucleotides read TGTGCCAGCTCACCAGCTTGGGCCGGCGAGCAGTACTTC. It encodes CASSPAWAGEQYF.